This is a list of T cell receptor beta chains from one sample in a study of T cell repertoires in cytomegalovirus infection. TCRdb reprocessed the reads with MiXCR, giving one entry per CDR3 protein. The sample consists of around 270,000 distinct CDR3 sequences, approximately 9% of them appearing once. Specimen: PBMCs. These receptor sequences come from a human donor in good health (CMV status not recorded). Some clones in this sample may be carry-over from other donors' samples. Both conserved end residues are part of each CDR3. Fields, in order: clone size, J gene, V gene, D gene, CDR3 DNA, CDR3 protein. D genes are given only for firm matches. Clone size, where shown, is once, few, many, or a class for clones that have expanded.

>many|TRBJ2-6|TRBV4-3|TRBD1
TGCGCCAGCAGCCTATCGTTCGGACAGGAGATCTCTGGGGCCAACGTCCTGACTTTC
CASSLSFGQEISGANVLTF
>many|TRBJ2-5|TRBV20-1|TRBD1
TGCAGTGCCAATCCAGGGACAGCCGGCGAGACCCAGTACTTC
CSANPGTAGETQYF
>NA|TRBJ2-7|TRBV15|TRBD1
TGTGCCACCAGCAGAGGGACAGGGGGCTCCTACGAGCAGTACTTC
CATSRGTGGSYEQYF
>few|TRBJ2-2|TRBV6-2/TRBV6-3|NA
TGTGCCAGCCTCAGCGACGGTGCCGGGGAGCTGTTTTTT
CASLSDGAGELFF
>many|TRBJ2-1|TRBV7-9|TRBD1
TGTGCCAGCAGCTTGGGACAGGTTTACAATGAGCAGTTCTTC
CASSLGQVYNEQFF
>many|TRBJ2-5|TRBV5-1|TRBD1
TGCGCCAGCAGCTTAAAAACAGGGGGTCAAGAGACCCAGTACTTC
CASSLKTGGQETQYF
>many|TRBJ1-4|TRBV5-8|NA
TGTGCCAGCAGCTTGTCCCAGGGGCTAAATGAAAAACTGTTTTTT
CASSLSQGLNEKLFF
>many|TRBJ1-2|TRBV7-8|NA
TGTGCCAGCAGCTTTTGGGGGGGGGAGTCCAACTATGGCTACACCTTC
CASSFWGGESNYGYTF
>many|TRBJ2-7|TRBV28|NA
TGTGCCAGCAGTTTAAGTCCCTACGAGCAGTACTTC
CASSLSPYEQYF
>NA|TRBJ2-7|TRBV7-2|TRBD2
TGTGCCAGCAGCTTATATTTCGGGGGGAGTACCTACGAGCAGTACTTC
CASSLYFGGSTYEQYF
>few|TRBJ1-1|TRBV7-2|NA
TGTGCCAGCAGCTTATGGGCGGGGGGGGGGAACACTGAAGCTTTCTTT
CASSLWAGGGNTEAFF
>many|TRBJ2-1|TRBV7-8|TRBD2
TGTGCCAGCAGCTCTTCGGGACTAGCGGGAGGTGAGCAGTTCTTC
CASSSSGLAGGEQFF
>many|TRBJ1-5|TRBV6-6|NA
TGTGCCAGCACCCGGGACGGGAATCAGCCCCAGCATTTT
CASTRDGNQPQHF
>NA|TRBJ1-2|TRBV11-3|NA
TGTGCCAGCAGCCCACGGGCGCTCTATGGCTACACCTTC
CASSPRALYGYTF
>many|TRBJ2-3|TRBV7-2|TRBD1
TGTGCCAGCAGCTTTATGGGACAGGGCGAAGAGACGCAGTATTTT
CASSFMGQGEETQYF
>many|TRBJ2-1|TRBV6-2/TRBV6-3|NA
TGTGCCAGCAGGAGCCACGGGCAGCCTGCCGCTGATGAGCAGTTCTTC
CASRSHGQPAADEQFF
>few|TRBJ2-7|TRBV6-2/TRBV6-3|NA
TGTGCCAGCAGTTACTCCGGGACAGCGGGATACGAGCAGTACTTC
CASSYSGTAGYEQYF
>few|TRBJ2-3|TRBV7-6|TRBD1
TGTGCCAGCAGCCCCCGGGGGGGGACAGGGGGCCGAGATACGCAGTATTTT
CASSPRGGTGGRDTQYF
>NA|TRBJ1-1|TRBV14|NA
TGTGCCAGCAGCCGATCTCGGGGGACTGAAGCTTTCTTT
CASSRSRGTEAFF
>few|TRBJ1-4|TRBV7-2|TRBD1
TGTGCCAGCAGCTTAGCGGGACAGGTAGAAAAACTGTTTTTT
CASSLAGQVEKLFF
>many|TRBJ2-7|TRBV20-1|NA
TGCAGTGCTATCGACATAGCCTCCTACGAGCAGTACTTC
CSAIDIASYEQYF
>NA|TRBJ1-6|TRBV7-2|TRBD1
TGTGCCAGCAGCCAGGGGACAGGGGGTAGTTCACCCCTCCACTTT
CASSQGTGGSSPLHF